The clone carrying this T cell receptor beta chain was seen many times. Its specificity is not known. The sample belongs to a study of T cell repertoires in cytomegalovirus infection. Study at large: Matching HLA type, along with CMV infection, was indicated by public TCR beta signatures. General study findings and limits: There were carriers of CMV plus the relevant HLA, and cumulative public TCR beta family frequency identified them. HLA-C-restricted TCR beta clonotypes specific for CMV led the ex vivo response.

TCRdb re-analysed the reads in MiXCR, keeping a single row per CDR3 protein. The data show 100,000 or so distinct CDR3 sequences, under 25% seen once. The sample taken for sequencing was CD8+ T cells from PBMCs. This TCR derives from a human donor in good health (CMV status not recorded). Some clones in this sample may be carry-over from other donors' samples.

The CDR3 is CASSFVTSAPSYEQYF. The CDR3 DNA is TGTGCCAGCAGTTTCGTGACTAGCGCGCCCTCCTACGAGCAGTACTTC. V gene TRBV28 combines with J gene TRBJ2-7, with 8 bases that match TRBD2. The CDR3 length is 16 residues. Unmatched junction bases numbered 7, after V lost 3 bases and J lost 0 bases. Germline CDR1 is MDHEN and CDR2 is SYDVKM.